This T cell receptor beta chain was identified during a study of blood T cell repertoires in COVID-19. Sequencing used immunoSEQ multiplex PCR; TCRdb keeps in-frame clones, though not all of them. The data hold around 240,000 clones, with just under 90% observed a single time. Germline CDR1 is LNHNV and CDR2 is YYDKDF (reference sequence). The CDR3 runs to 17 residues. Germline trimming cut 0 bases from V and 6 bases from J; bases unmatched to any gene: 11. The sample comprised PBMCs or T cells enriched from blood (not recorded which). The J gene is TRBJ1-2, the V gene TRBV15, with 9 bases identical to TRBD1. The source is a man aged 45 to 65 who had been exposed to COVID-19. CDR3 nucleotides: TGTGCCACCAGCAGAGATGCCCTAACGACAGGGGGGAATGGCTACACCTTC. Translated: CATSRDALTTGGNGYTF.